A selection of T cell receptor beta chains follows, all from one sample in a study of blood T cells in healthy people across ages. TCRdb reanalysed the 5' RACE reads using MiXCR and keeps one entry per CDR3 protein. In the table there are 1 million or so distinct CDR3 sequences, 45% of which are singletons. Sequenced: blood. The receptors derive from a woman aged 55-70 years in good health. CDR3s include the opening cysteine and the closing phenylalanine or tryptophan. Fields, in order: J gene, V gene, clone size, D gene, CDR3 protein, CDR3 DNA. A D gene is named only where the DNA matches it firmly. The size field is filled for only some rows; it gives once, few, many or a size class.

J gene: TRBJ1-1; V gene: TRBV25-1; clone size: .; D gene: .; CDR3 protein: CASSEYPGGSNTEAFF; CDR3 DNA: TGTGCCAGCAGTGAATATCCGGGCGGATCGAACACTGAAGCTTTCTTT
J gene: TRBJ1-5; V gene: TRBV29-1; clone size: .; D gene: TRBD1; CDR3 protein: CSVGDRGNQPQHF; CDR3 DNA: TGCAGCGTTGGGGACAGGGGTAATCAGCCCCAGCATTTT
J gene: TRBJ2-1; V gene: TRBV3-1; clone size: .; D gene: .; CDR3 protein: CASSQEGGDNEQFF; CDR3 DNA: TGTGCCAGCAGCCAGGAGGGGGGGGACAATGAGCAGTTCTTC
J gene: TRBJ1-2; V gene: TRBV18; clone size: .; D gene: .; CDR3 protein: CASSPLLTTNYGYTF; CDR3 DNA: TGTGCCAGCTCACCACTGCTGACCACTAACTATGGCTACACCTTC
J gene: TRBJ2-4; V gene: TRBV21-1; clone size: .; D gene: .; CDR3 protein: CASSKARGPCKNIQYF; CDR3 DNA: TGTGCCAGCAGCAAAGCGCGGGGGCCATGCAAAAACATTCAGTACTTC
J gene: TRBJ2-7; V gene: TRBV7-2; clone size: many; D gene: .; CDR3 protein: CASSLVRGEQYF; CDR3 DNA: TGTGCCAGCAGCTTAGTCAGGGGCGAGCAGTACTTC
J gene: TRBJ2-3; V gene: TRBV4-1; clone size: .; D gene: TRBD2; CDR3 protein: CASSGVAGGGTDTQYF; CDR3 DNA: TGCGCCAGCAGTGGGGTAGCGGGAGGAGGTACAGATACGCAGTATTTT
J gene: TRBJ1-1; V gene: TRBV6-1; clone size: few; D gene: .; CDR3 protein: CASSEETAFF; CDR3 DNA: TGTGCCAGCAGTGAAGAGACAGCTTTCTTT
J gene: TRBJ2-1; V gene: TRBV5-1; clone size: few; D gene: .; CDR3 protein: CASSPERTENEQFF; CDR3 DNA: TGCGCCAGCAGCCCGGAGCGGACGGAGAATGAGCAGTTCTTC
J gene: TRBJ2-1; V gene: TRBV5-1; clone size: .; D gene: .; CDR3 protein: CASRSDGLYYNEQFF; CDR3 DNA: TGCGCCAGCAGATCCGACGGCCTATACTACAATGAGCAGTTCTTC
J gene: TRBJ2-1; V gene: TRBV5-1; clone size: few; D gene: TRBD1; CDR3 protein: CASSRDRSSYNEQFF; CDR3 DNA: TGCGCCAGCAGCCGGGACAGGAGCTCCTACAATGAGCAGTTCTTC
J gene: TRBJ2-6; V gene: TRBV7-2; clone size: few; D gene: .; CDR3 protein: CASSPAHSGANVLTF; CDR3 DNA: TGTGCCAGCAGCCCGGCTCATAGTGGGGCCAACGTCCTGACTTTC
J gene: TRBJ2-1; V gene: TRBV7-9; clone size: .; D gene: .; CDR3 protein: CASRRTREGDSYNEQFF; CDR3 DNA: TGTGCCAGCAGGAGAACCAGGGAAGGTGACTCCTACAATGAGCAGTTCTTC
J gene: TRBJ2-5; V gene: TRBV25-1; clone size: once; D gene: TRBD2; CDR3 protein: CATTGKRGTYEQYF; CDR3 DNA: TGTGCCACCACTGGCAAGCGGGGTACCTACGAACAGTACTTC
J gene: TRBJ2-1; V gene: TRBV2; clone size: .; D gene: TRBD1; CDR3 protein: CASSDGQGAYNEQFF; CDR3 DNA: TGTGCCAGCAGTGACGGGCAGGGGGCTTACAATGAGCAGTTCTTC
J gene: TRBJ2-5; V gene: TRBV4-2; clone size: .; D gene: TRBD2; CDR3 protein: CASSQETSGRDEQYF; CDR3 DNA: TGTGCCAGCAGCCAAGAGACTAGCGGGAGGGATGAGCAGTACTTC
J gene: TRBJ1-2; V gene: TRBV7-2; clone size: .; D gene: .; CDR3 protein: CASSDRRTNYGYTF; CDR3 DNA: TGTGCCAGCAGTGACAGGAGAACTAACTATGGCTACACCTTC
J gene: TRBJ2-7; V gene: TRBV7-2; clone size: few; D gene: TRBD2; CDR3 protein: CASSRTSGTVYEQYF; CDR3 DNA: TGTGCCAGCAGCAGAACTAGCGGGACCGTCTACGAGCAGTACTTC
J gene: TRBJ2-1; V gene: TRBV5-1; clone size: .; D gene: .; CDR3 protein: CASSPGTPDRFSSYNEQFF; CDR3 DNA: TGCGCCAGCAGCCCCGGGACTCCCGATAGATTTAGCTCCTACAATGAGCAGTTCTTC
J gene: TRBJ2-3; V gene: TRBV12-5; clone size: many; D gene: .; CDR3 protein: CASGLAMGSTDTQYF; CDR3 DNA: TGTGCTAGTGGTTTGGCTATGGGCAGCACAGATACGCAGTATTTT
J gene: TRBJ1-2; V gene: TRBV6-2/TRBV6-3; clone size: .; D gene: .; CDR3 protein: CASSHRGARGYTF; CDR3 DNA: TGTGCCAGCAGCCACCGGGGGGCTCGTGGCTACACCTTC
J gene: TRBJ2-3; V gene: TRBV10-3; clone size: .; D gene: .; CDR3 protein: CAIEAGRESTDTQYF; CDR3 DNA: TGTGCCATCGAGGCGGGACGGGAGAGCACAGATACGCAGTATTTT
J gene: TRBJ2-7; V gene: TRBV19; clone size: .; D gene: .; CDR3 protein: CASSTIHSSEQYF; CDR3 DNA: TGTGCCAGTAGTACCATCCACTCGTCCGAGCAGTACTTC
J gene: TRBJ2-3; V gene: TRBV7-2; clone size: .; D gene: .; CDR3 protein: CASSRRADTDTQYF; CDR3 DNA: TGTGCCAGCAGCCGTCGAGCGGACACAGATACGCAGTATTTT
J gene: TRBJ2-2; V gene: TRBV7-3; clone size: .; D gene: TRBD2; CDR3 protein: CASSLARGDTGELFF; CDR3 DNA: TGTGCCAGCAGCTTAGCCCGGGGGGACACCGGGGAGCTGTTTTTT
J gene: TRBJ1-1; V gene: TRBV5-1; clone size: .; D gene: .; CDR3 protein: CASSRETEAFF; CDR3 DNA: TGCGCCAGCAGCCGGGAGACTGAAGCTTTCTTT
J gene: TRBJ2-3; V gene: TRBV7-8; clone size: many; D gene: .; CDR3 protein: CASSPRDPQSTDTQYF; CDR3 DNA: TGTGCCAGCAGCCCCCGGGACCCCCAGTCCACAGATACGCAGTATTTT
J gene: TRBJ1-4; V gene: TRBV7-9; clone size: .; D gene: .; CDR3 protein: CASSQAFSREKLFF; CDR3 DNA: TGTGCCAGCAGCCAAGCGTTCTCCCGTGAAAAACTGTTTTTT
J gene: TRBJ2-4; V gene: TRBV13; clone size: few; D gene: .; CDR3 protein: CASSLTQGKNIQYF; CDR3 DNA: TGTGCCAGCAGCTTAACACAGGGCAAAAACATTCAGTACTTC
J gene: TRBJ2-7; V gene: TRBV4-1; clone size: .; D gene: .; CDR3 protein: CASSLVLPGQTGPYEQYF; CDR3 DNA: TGCGCCAGCAGCCTCGTCCTTCCCGGACAGACGGGCCCCTACGAGCAGTACTTC
J gene: TRBJ2-1; V gene: TRBV12-3/TRBV12-4; clone size: .; D gene: TRBD2; CDR3 protein: CASSRTSGSDEQFF; CDR3 DNA: TGTGCCAGCAGTCGGACTAGCGGGAGTGATGAGCAGTTCTTC
J gene: TRBJ1-5; V gene: TRBV20-1; clone size: .; D gene: .; CDR3 protein: CSARAGTYNQPQHF; CDR3 DNA: TGCAGTGCTAGAGCAGGGACCTACAATCAGCCCCAGCATTTT
J gene: TRBJ2-2; V gene: TRBV24-1; clone size: few; D gene: TRBD1; CDR3 protein: CATSDWGQGRTGELFF; CDR3 DNA: TGTGCCACCAGTGATTGGGGACAGGGTCGCACCGGGGAGCTGTTTTTT
J gene: TRBJ2-2; V gene: TRBV29-1; clone size: .; D gene: TRBD2; CDR3 protein: CSVRLAGAGELFF; CDR3 DNA: TGCAGCGTTCGACTAGCGGGAGCCGGGGAGCTGTTTTTT
J gene: TRBJ2-7; V gene: TRBV14; clone size: .; D gene: .; CDR3 protein: CASSQERGAGFYEQYF; CDR3 DNA: TGTGCCAGCAGCCAAGAGAGGGGAGCGGGCTTCTACGAGCAGTACTTC
J gene: TRBJ2-5; V gene: TRBV2; clone size: few; D gene: .; CDR3 protein: CASSAVTQETQYF; CDR3 DNA: TGTGCCAGCAGTGCTGTCACACAAGAGACCCAGTACTTC
J gene: TRBJ1-1; V gene: TRBV20-1; clone size: .; D gene: .; CDR3 protein: CSASVPGRNTEAFF; CDR3 DNA: TGCAGTGCTAGCGTGCCGGGGAGGAACACTGAAGCTTTCTTT
J gene: TRBJ2-7; V gene: TRBV12-3/TRBV12-4; clone size: few; D gene: .; CDR3 protein: CASSQTSRGYEQYF; CDR3 DNA: TGTGCCAGCAGCCAAACATCCCGGGGCTACGAGCAGTACTTC